One and the same sample provided the 9 T cell receptor beta chains below, sequenced in a study of blood T cell repertoires in COVID-19. The data were produced by immunoSEQ multiplex PCR, yet TCRdb's version contains in-frame clones alone and is incomplete. This table holds 80,000 or so clones, roughly nine tenths found once. The sequenced sample was peripheral blood. The origin of the receptors is a man aged 50 to 60 with acute or convalescent COVID-19.

The CDR3 DNA sequence: TGCAGCGTTGAACTTTTCTCCTACAATGAGCAGTTCTTC. It translates to CSVELFSYNEQFF. The V call is TRBV29-1, the J call TRBJ2-1; D is unresolved. Germline CDR1 SQVTM, CDR2 ANQGSEA. The CDR3 is 13 amino acids. The ends were cut back, 2 bases at V and 0 bases at J, with 5 bases in the middle.

The rearrangement uses TRBV28 and TRBJ1-2; D unresolved. The ends were cut back, 7 bases at V and 2 bases at J, with 17 bases in the middle. There are 15 residues in the CDR3. Germline V gene sequence: CDR1 MDHEN, CDR2 SYDVKM. CDR3: CASKSNQARNYGYTF. The DNA for the CDR3 is TGTGCCAGCAAATCCAACCAGGCCCGGAACTATGGCTACACCTTC.

The rearrangement uses TRBV19 and TRBJ2-1, with 9 positions matching TRBD2. This CDR3 spans 17 amino acids. Trimming took 5 bases from V and 6 from J; bases not matched to a gene: 14. CDR1 is LNHDA and CDR2 is SQIVND in the germline V gene (reference sequence). The CDR3 DNA sequence: TGTGCCAGTAGTTTTGGGGTGGCGGGAGGGCCGATCAATGAGCAGTTCTTC. Translating it yields CASSFGVAGGPINEQFF.

This rearrangement joins TRBV5-1 to TRBJ1-5; a possible D gene is TRBD1 (5 bases). This CDR3 contains 13 residues. Per germline, CDR1 SGHRS and CDR2 YFSETQ. V lost 2 bases to trimming and J lost 5 bases, with 8 bases between them. CDR3: CASSFRVDQPQHF. The CDR3 nucleotides are TGCGCCAGCAGCTTCAGGGTCGATCAGCCCCAGCATTTT.

Only a few counts were recorded for this clone. The J gene is TRBJ1-2, the V gene TRBV19, with 7 positions matching TRBD1. The V gene's germline CDR1 is LNHDA and CDR2 SQIVND (reference sequence). Trimming removed 4 bases from V and 1 base from J; junction bases left unmatched: 12. The length of the CDR3 is 17 residues. In nucleotides, the CDR3 is TGTGCCAGTAGTACGGGACAGAAAAACCTATTTAACTATGGCTACACCTTC. It translates to CASSTGQKNLFNYGYTF.

The chain has TRBV19 and TRBJ1-5, with 9 bases fitting TRBD1. V was clipped by 5 bases and J by 7 bases; unmatched bases: 9. The CDR3 runs to 15 residues. Germline V gene data show CDR1 as LNHDA and CDR2 as SQIVND (reference sequence). CDR3 residues: CASSSHRGREQPQHF. DNA for the CDR3: TGTGCCAGTAGTTCACACAGGGGGCGCGAACAGCCCCAGCATTTT.

The V and J genes are TRBV4-2 and TRBJ2-2, with TRBD1 as a possible D gene (6 bases). The CDR3 covers 15 residues. CDR1 and CDR2 (germline): LGHNA, YNFKEQ. V gave up 4 bases and J gave up 7 bases, with 16 bases separating them. CDR3 bases: TGTGCCAGCAGCCGGGACCGGGACAATGGCGGGGAGCTGTTTTTT. Translated, it gives CASSRDRDNGGELFF.

This chain's CDR3 is CASSPRDSPYGYTF. The CDR3 nucleotides are TGTGCCAGCAGCCCTAGGGACAGCCCCTATGGCTACACCTTC. The J gene is TRBJ1-2, the V gene TRBV28, with TRBD1 matching 7 bases. The germline CDR1 and CDR2 sequences are MDHEN and SYDVKM. The CDR3 consists of 14 residues. Losses at the gene ends were 6 bases for V and 4 bases for J; bases not matched to a gene: 8.

The chain combines TRBV7-8 with TRBJ2-1, with 7 bases fitting TRBD2. The CDR3 totals 13 residues. From germline, CDR1 is SGHVS and CDR2 FQNEAQ. With 8 bases clipped from V and 6 bases from J, the junction kept 7 bases outside the gene matches. The DNA for the CDR3 is TGTGCCAGCCGACTAGCTGGTGGCAATGAGCAGTTCTTC. The encoded protein is CASRLAGGNEQFF. The full variable domain, in which reference TRBV7-8 and TRBJ2-1 provide the parts outside the CDR3, is GAGVSQSPRYKVAKRGQDVALRCDPISGHVSLFWYQQALGQGPEFLTYFQNEAQLDKSGLPSDRFFAERPEGSVSTLKIQRTQQEDSAVYLCASRLAGGNEQFFGPGTRLTVL.